This entry is about one T cell receptor beta chain. What it binds is not known. This entry comes from a study of cytomegalovirus exposure and HLA in healthy donors. Study details: Of all 400 or so donors who were genotyped, roughly 85% belonged to the Caucasian-associated ancestry cluster.

The CDR3 covers 14 residues. Germline values: CDR1 SGDLS, CDR2 YYNGEE. V was cut by 7 bases and J by 0 bases, with 12 bases left in between. Study findings and constraints: The study assumed roughly uniform donor sequencing depth for presence/absence analyses. Per published reports, the classifier diagnosed cytomegalovirus status with high specificity and sensitivity. Among the sequence variants, a highly shared cluster was likely an artifact of sequencing.

It was with 60 Vbeta and 13 Jbeta primers that the PCR ran. Profiling relied on immunoSEQ multiplex PCR, and the TCRdb table lists in-frame clones only, not all of them. The table has approximately 100,000 clones, 60% to 75% seen once; the top ten hold under 2%. The sample consisted of PBMCs. The source is a woman aged 40-49 years in good health and CMV-seronegative. The genes are TRBV9 and TRBJ2-3; D may be TRBD2 (6 bases). This CDR3 is CASDHGGSTDTQYF. The CDR3 nucleotides read TGTGCCAGCGATCACGGGGGTAGCACAGATACGCAGTATTTT.